This TCR beta chain emerged from a study of T cell repertoires in cytomegalovirus infection. Regarding the study as a whole: Accumulated public TCR beta family frequency recognized individuals carrying CMV together with the relevant HLA.

For this clonotype: Its specificity is not known.

Via MiXCR, TCRdb re-called the reads, giving one row per CDR3 protein. The sample records 250,000 to 300,000 distinct CDR3 sequences, about a quarter being singletons. Germline-derived CDR1 and CDR2 are LNHNV and YYDKDF (reference sequence). This CDR3 contains 17 residues. V dropped 0 bases and J dropped 0 bases, with 11 bases sitting between them. V is TRBV15 and J is TRBJ2-2, with no clear D. The specimen was PBMCs. The TCR comes from a human donor in good health (CMV status not recorded). Some clones in this sample may be carry-over from other donors' samples. Here the CDR3 reads CATSRDRQAANTGELFF. CDR3 DNA sequence: TGTGCCACCAGCAGAGATCGTCAAGCTGCGAACACCGGGGAGCTGTTTTTT.